This entry lists 30 T cell receptor beta chains sequenced from one sample in a study of blood T cell repertoires in COVID-19. Data came from immunoSEQ multiplex PCR; TCRdb stores just in-frame clones and leaves some out. This table holds about 120,000 clones, approximately 84% found once. Sequenced: peripheral blood. The source is a man between 65 and 85 years old with acute or convalescent COVID-19.

This rearrangement joins TRBV5-6 to TRBJ1-1; 9 nucleotides line up with TRBD1. V shed 2 bases and J 7 bases; nucleotides not matched to a gene: 3. Germline CDR1 and CDR2: SGHDT and YYEEEE. This CDR3 spans 13 amino acids. As DNA, the CDR3 is TGTGCCAGCAGCTTTGACAGGGGGTATGAAGCTTTCTTT. This codes for CASSFDRGYEAFF.

This clone was picked up a small number of times. The V call is TRBV19, the J call TRBJ1-2; 9 bases are a match to TRBD1. The CDR3 loop spans 16 amino acids. The germline V gene encodes CDR1 LNHDA and CDR2 SQIVND (reference sequence). Trimming cost V 5 bases and J 2 bases; bases outside gene matches: 9. This chain's CDR3 is CASSPLKGQGNYGYTF. CDR3 DNA sequence: TGTGCCAGTAGTCCACTAAAGGGACAGGGAAACTATGGCTACACCTTC.

This clone has a handful of counts. The chain is built from TRBV18 and TRBJ2-2; D is unclear. Germline V gene data show CDR1 as KGHSH and CDR2 as LQKENI. V lost 3 bases and J 6 bases, leaving 11 bases between the germline ends. The CDR3 has 14 residues. For the CDR3, the DNA is TGTGCCAGCTCACCCACAAGAGCGTCCGGGGAGCTGTTTTTT. As protein: CASSPTRASGELFF.

The chain has TRBV6-5 and TRBJ1-4, with D perhaps TRBD1 (6 bases). V lost 5 bases and J lost 0, with 10 bases in between. This CDR3 has 15 residues. Germline loops: CDR1 MNHEY, CDR2 SVGAGI. The CDR3 spells CASSTTGATNEKLFF. The DNA for the CDR3 is TGTGCCAGCAGTACGACAGGAGCAACTAATGAAAAACTGTTTTTT.

The chain has TRBV7-8 and TRBJ1-1; 9 bases fit TRBD1. There are 17 residues in the CDR3. CDR1 is SGHVS, CDR2 FQNEAQ, per germline. Trimming at V came to 5 bases and at J to 1 base, leaving 11 bases not matched to a gene. CDR3 bases: TGTGCCAGCAGCGCTCTCCTAGACAGGGGGAGGAACACTGAAGCTTTCTTT. It is translated as CASSALLDRGRNTEAFF.

The chain has TRBV19 and TRBJ1-6; D may be TRBD1 (6 bases). Germline CDR1 LNHDA, CDR2 SQIVND (reference sequence). The CDR3 spans 16 residues. The V end lost 9 bases, the J end lost 0 bases, and 15 bases lay between the germline ends. CDR3: CASMDSLNSYNSPLHF. CDR3 in DNA: TGTGCCAGCATGGACAGTCTGAACTCCTATAATTCACCCCTCCACTTT.

DNA of the CDR3: TGTGCTAGTGGTTCCGCGGACAGGTTTAATGAAAAACTGTTTTTT. This translates into CASGSADRFNEKLFF. V gene TRBV12-5 combines with J gene TRBJ1-4; 7 positions agree with TRBD1. The CDR3 has 15 amino acids. Germline V lookup: CDR1 LGHNT, CDR2 FRNRAP. The V segment lost 4 bases and the J segment 4 bases; nucleotides outside the gene matches: 6.

DNA of the CDR3: TGTGCTAGTGGTTTCTCGCCTAGCGGGGGTTACGGTGACACCGGGGAGCTGTTTTTT. It translates to CASGFSPSGGYGDTGELFF. V gene TRBV12-5 combines with J gene TRBJ2-2, with TRBD2 matching over 10 bases. V lost 3 bases to trimming and J lost 3 bases; unmatched junction nucleotides: 13. CDR3 size: 19 residues. Germline-derived CDR1 and CDR2 are LGHNT and FRNRAP.

The chain carries TRBV18 and TRBJ1-2; D uncertain. The germline V gene encodes CDR1 KGHSH and CDR2 LQKENI. V shed 3 bases and J shed 1 base, with 6 bases lying between them. The CDR3 spans 13 residues. The CDR3 region is CASSPADNYGYTF. Here the CDR3 DNA reads TGTGCCAGCTCACCGGCGGATAACTATGGCTACACCTTC.

This rearrangement joins TRBV10-2 to TRBJ2-7; 7 bases align to TRBD2. The CDR3 length is 15 residues. The J segment lost 4 bases and the V segment lost 3 bases, leaving 9 bases of the junction unmatched. Germline CDR1 WSHSY, CDR2 SAAADI. The chain's CDR3 is CASSDEGAGSYEQYF. In DNA form, the CDR3 reads TGCGCCAGCAGTGACGAGGGAGCGGGGAGTTACGAGCAGTACTTC.

The chain has TRBV9 and TRBJ1-3; the match to TRBD1 covers 8 bases. V dropped 4 bases and J dropped 5; count of bases not matched to a gene: 8. The CDR3 has 15 amino acids. Germline assignment: CDR1 SGDLS and CDR2 YYNGEE. CDR3 sequence: CASSLDRGVRNTIYF. CDR3 sequence (DNA): TGTGCCAGCAGCCTAGACAGGGGAGTAAGAAACACCATATATTTT.

This sequence joins TRBV7-2 and TRBJ1-3, with 9 bases that match TRBD1. The V and J ends lost 5 bases and 0 bases, in that order; junction bases with no gene match: 2. CDR3 length: 15 residues. Germline-derived CDR1 and CDR2 are SGHTA and FQGNSA. CDR3 in amino acids: CASSRGQGSGNTIYF. CDR3 coding DNA: TGTGCCAGCAGCCGGGGACAGGGCTCTGGAAACACCATATATTTT. The full variable domain, with the rest looked up from reference TRBV7-2 and TRBJ1-3, is GAGVSQSPSNKVTEKGKDVELRCDPISGHTALYWYRQSLGQGLEFLIYFQGNSAPDKSGLPSDRFSAERTGGSVSTLTIQRTQQEDSAVYLCASSRGQGSGNTIYFGEGSWLTVV.

In its sample, this clone was seen a few times. The chain carries TRBV11-2 and TRBJ2-3, with D perhaps matching TRBD2 (6 bases). V was shortened by 1 base and J by 5 bases, with 25 bases between the two germline ends. The CDR3 loop spans 19 amino acids. Germline-derived CDR1 and CDR2 are SGHAT and FQNNGV. The CDR3 bases are TGTGCCAGCAGCTTAGTGAGGACGGGTTTGGTCACCGGGGGAGATACGCAGTATTTT. Translation gives CASSLVRTGLVTGGDTQYF.

This chain links TRBV5-8 with TRBJ2-5; 8 bases are a match to TRBD1. The germline V gene has CDR1 SGHTS and CDR2 YDEGEE. V lost 3 bases and J lost 7; bases outside the gene matches: 5. CDR3 length equals 13 residues. Here the CDR3 DNA reads TGTGCCAGCAGCTGGACAGGGTTTGGGACCCAGTACTTC. Encoded protein: CASSWTGFGTQYF.

The CDR3 coding sequence is TGTGCCAGCAGTTTCGGAGGAGGGGGCCCCACAGTAGCTTTCTTT. Translating gives CASSFGGGGPTVAFF. The J gene is TRBJ1-1, the V gene TRBV27; 7 bases align to TRBD1. This CDR3 comprises 15 residues. V shed 3 bases and J 10 bases; nucleotides not matched to a gene: 14. Germline V gene sequence: CDR1 MNHEY, CDR2 SMNVEV (reference sequence).

In this sample, this clone turned up a few times. This chain uses TRBV6-1 with TRBJ1-6, with 9 nucleotides matching TRBD1. Germline V gives CDR1 MNHNS, CDR2 SASEGT. This CDR3 comprises 16 residues. J lost 5 bases, V lost 3 bases, and 5 bases had no gene match. CDR3 loop: CASSDPTGGNNSPLHF. The CDR3 DNA reads TGTGCCAGCAGTGATCCGACAGGGGGAAATAATTCACCCCTCCACTTT.

The chain links TRBV20-1 to TRBJ2-1; D is ambiguous. V was clipped by 3 bases and J by 0 bases, with 12 bases between them. CDR1 is DFQATT and CDR2 is SNEGSKA in the germline V gene (reference sequence). The CDR3 extends over 15 amino acids. CDR3 amino acids: CSASRGSSSYNEQFF. The CDR3, as DNA: TGCAGTGCTAGTCGAGGATCGAGCTCCTACAATGAGCAGTTCTTC.

The chain carries TRBV11-2 and TRBJ2-2; D perhaps matches TRBD1 (6 bases). Trimming took 3 bases from V and 4 from J, leaving 6 bases between them. The CDR3 covers 13 residues. Germline-derived CDR1 and CDR2 are SGHAT and FQNNGV. The CDR3, as DNA: TGTGCCAGCAGCTTCAGGGGCACCGGGGAGCTGTTTTTT. This sequence encodes CASSFRGTGELFF.

The chain recombines TRBV19 with TRBJ1-6, with TRBD1 matching 9 bases. V shed 6 bases and J 6 bases; nucleotides not matched to a gene: 3. CDR3 length: 14 residues. Per germline, CDR1 LNHDA and CDR2 SQIVND (reference sequence). The CDR3 here is CASRQGARNSPLHF. The CDR3 bases are TGTGCCAGTAGACAGGGGGCGCGTAATTCACCCCTCCACTTT.

The chain combines TRBV5-1 with TRBJ2-7; 10 positions agree with TRBD1. Germline V gene lookup returns CDR1 SGHRS and CDR2 YFSETQ. This CDR3 has 14 residues. V was clipped by 2 bases and J by 4 bases; unmatched bases: 3. The CDR3: CASSLGTGAYEQYF. DNA of the CDR3: TGCGCCAGCAGCTTAGGGACAGGGGCTTACGAGCAGTACTTC.

The chain joins TRBV7-8 to TRBJ2-3; 12 bases align to TRBD2. Germline assignment: CDR1 SGHVS and CDR2 FQNEAQ. V was clipped by 1 base and J by 7 bases; unmatched bases: 6. The CDR3 is 16 residues long. Here the CDR3 reads CASSLDRTSGVNTQYF. In DNA form, the CDR3 reads TGTGCCAGCAGCTTAGATAGGACTAGCGGGGTGAATACGCAGTATTTT.

The chain is built from TRBV3-1 (or the pseudogene TRBV3-2) and TRBJ1-1; D is ambiguous. The CDR3 runs to 17 residues. With 1 base removed from V and 7 bases from J, the gap between germline ends came to 22 bases. Germline V CDR1 and CDR2: LGHDT, YNNKEL (reference sequence). The chain's CDR3 is CASSQGRRSTKRSEAFF. In DNA, the CDR3 is TGTGCCAGCAGCCAAGGAAGGAGATCCACCAAACGGAGTGAAGCTTTCTTT.

V gene TRBV28 combines with J gene TRBJ1-1; 7 positions agree with TRBD1. Germline lookup yields CDR1 MDHEN and CDR2 SYDVKM. The V and J ends lost 5 bases and 3 bases, in that order; junction bases with no gene match: 6. The CDR3 length is 14 residues. This CDR3 is CASSATGWDTEAFF. DNA of the CDR3: TGTGCCAGCAGTGCGACAGGGTGGGACACTGAAGCTTTCTTT.

The chain employs TRBV7-9 and TRBJ1-1; maybe TRBD1 (6 bases). This CDR3 is 16 amino acids long. Germline assignment: CDR1 SEHNR and CDR2 FQNEAQ (reference sequence). Deletions cut 5 bases from V and 0 bases from J, with 16 bases between. The CDR3 loop reads CASSPNPGQMNTEAFF. Here the CDR3 DNA reads TGTGCCAGCAGCCCCAACCCAGGACAGATGAACACTGAAGCTTTCTTT. Full variable domain (outside the CDR3, taken from reference TRBV7-9 and TRBJ1-1): DTGVSQNPRHKITKRGQNVTFRCDPISEHNRLYWYRQTLGQGPEFLTYFQNEAQLEKSRLLSDRFSAERPKGSFSTLEIQRTEQGDSAMYLCASSPNPGQMNTEAFFGQGTRLTVV.

This clone appeared once. CDR3 loop: CASSEGTVRHEQYF. The DNA of the CDR3 is TGTGCCAGCAGCGAAGGGACTGTCCGGCACGAGCAGTACTTC. The chain combines TRBV5-4 with TRBJ2-7, with D possibly TRBD2 on 6 matching bases. Germline CDR1 and CDR2: SGHNT and YYREEE (reference sequence). V was pared by 4 bases and J by 5 bases, with 16 bases between. The CDR3 covers 14 residues.

The chain links TRBV5-1 to TRBJ2-1; 8 bases match TRBD2. The CDR3 extends over 14 amino acids. The germline V gene has CDR1 SGHRS and CDR2 YFSETQ. J gave up 9 bases and V 4 bases, and 9 bases lay outside the gene matches. The CDR3 nucleotides are TGCGCCAGCAGCCCGAAATCGACTAGCGCTGAGCAGTTCTTC. It is translated as CASSPKSTSAEQFF.

This clone was picked up a small number of times. DNA of the CDR3: TGCGCCAGCAGTCGCGACACAGGGGCCACCGGGGAGCTGTTTTTT. Translated: CASSRDTGATGELFF. The rearrangement joins TRBV23-1 to TRBJ2-2; 7 bases line up with TRBD1. TRBV23-1 is flagged as an ORF with uncertain function. This CDR3 is 15 amino acids long. J gave up 4 bases and V 4 bases, and 6 bases lay outside the gene matches.

There are a few counts of this clone. The rearrangement uses TRBV6-1 and TRBJ2-4; a possible D gene is TRBD1 (6 bases). V was clipped by 4 bases and J by 0 bases, with 19 bases between them. CDR1 and CDR2 from the germline V gene are MNHNS and SASEGT. CDR3 length equals 18 residues. The CDR3 DNA reads TGTGCCAGCAGTGTCTACCGGTCATGGACAGAAGCCAAAAACATTCAGTACTTC. Encoded protein: CASSVYRSWTEAKNIQYF.

CDR3 DNA: TGCGCCAGCAGCCCGGGGGGGAACACTGAAGCTTTCTTT. Protein: CASSPGGNTEAFF. This rearrangement joins TRBV5-1 to TRBJ1-1, with D possibly being TRBD1 (5 bases). V was pared by 4 bases and J by 1 base, with 8 bases between. The CDR3 runs 13 residues. Germline CDR1 is SGHRS and CDR2 is YFSETQ.

The V call is TRBV5-4, the J call TRBJ1-1; no clear D gene. The CDR3 loop spans 12 amino acids. Per germline, CDR1 SGHNT and CDR2 YYREEE (reference sequence). The V end lost 5 bases, the J end lost 0 bases, and 5 bases lay between the germline ends. CDR3 loop: CASSGVNTEAFF. In nucleotides, the CDR3 is TGTGCCAGCAGTGGAGTGAACACTGAAGCTTTCTTT.